This entry describes one TCR beta chain. The V end was cut by 5 bases, the J end by 1 base, with 15 bases between. CDR1 SGHRS and CDR2 YFSETQ come from the germline V gene. This CDR3 has 15 amino acids. The record originates from a study of blood T cell repertoires in COVID-19. Study details: The United States, Italy and Spain provided the acute and convalescent COVID-19 samples. PBMCs, B-cell-depleted T cells, or T cells provided the cDNA or gDNA that made up the material.

Original handling: Cell counts per sample came from amplifying reference gene primers. Clones were read by immunoSEQ multiplex PCR, and TCRdb kept only the in-frame ones, dropping some. V and J calls and clone size are given by that table; D and trimming were obtained from the DNA. This sample yields tens of thousands of clones, of which roughly 85% are seen a single time; approximately 16% belongs to the top ten. The sample consisted of peripheral blood. This chain uses TRBV5-1 with TRBJ1-1, with TRBD1 as a possible D gene (6 bases). The TCR originated in a human donor in a cohort sampled during active COVID-19. For the CDR3, the DNA is TGCGCCAGCAGATGGGATGACAGGTCGAACACTGAAGCTTTCTTT. Its protein product is CASRWDDRSNTEAFF.